The 6 T cell receptor beta chains given below trace back to one sample, sequenced in a study of cytomegalovirus exposure and HLA in healthy donors. Profiling relied on immunoSEQ multiplex PCR, and the TCRdb table lists in-frame clones only, not all of them. The sample gives approximately 46,000 clones, around 94% of which show up once; roughly 1.4% is in the top ten. Sequences were obtained from PBMCs. These receptors were taken from a man aged 18 to 29 in good health and CMV-seronegative.

This clone has just one count. V gene TRBV2 combines with J gene TRBJ1-4; 7 positions match TRBD1. This CDR3 contains 13 residues. J gave up 7 bases and V 10 bases, and 9 bases lay outside the gene matches. Looked up from germline, CDR1 is SNHLY and CDR2 is FYNNEI. Here the CDR3 reads CATHYRGSEKLFF. The CDR3 DNA reads as TGTGCCACCCACTACAGGGGAAGTGAAAAACTGTTTTTT.

This rearrangement joins TRBV28 to TRBJ2-7; 14 nucleotides agree with TRBD2. Germline V gene lookup returns CDR1 MDHEN and CDR2 SYDVKM. V trimming: 5 bases; J trimming: 3 bases; junction bases outside the gene matches: 21. This CDR3 has 21 amino acids. CDR3 nucleotide sequence: TGTGCCAGCAGTAGCCCCGGTTTGTCTAAAGGACTAGCGGGAGGCTTCTACGAGCAGTACTTC. Amino acid sequence: CASSSPGLSKGLAGGFYEQYF. Looking up the rest from reference TRBV28 and TRBJ2-7 gives the full variable domain: DVKVTQSSRYLVKRTGEKVFLECVQDMDHENMFWYRQDPGLGLRLIYFSYDVKMKEKGDIPEGYSVSREKKERFSLILESASTNQTSMYLCASSSPGLSKGLAGGFYEQYFGPGTRLTVT.

The gene calls are TRBV7-9 and TRBJ2-7, with 13 bases lining up with TRBD2. Per germline, CDR1 SEHNR and CDR2 FQNEAQ (reference sequence). CDR3 length: 15 amino acids. The V segment lost 5 bases and the J segment 3 bases; nucleotides outside the gene matches: 4. CDR3 in DNA: TGTGCCAGCAGCCTGGGACTAGCGGGGAACTACGAGCAGTACTTC. Its protein product is CASSLGLAGNYEQYF.

CDR3 sequence: CASSLIAGGNTGELFF. CDR3 bases: TGTGCCAGCAGTTTGATAGCGGGGGGGAACACCGGGGAGCTGTTTTTT. This rearrangement joins TRBV27 to TRBJ2-2, with 10 bases matching TRBD2. This CDR3 region has 16 residues. Germline CDR1 is MNHEY and CDR2 is SMNVEV (reference sequence). With 3 bases clipped from V and 1 base from J, the junction kept 2 bases outside the gene matches.

The V and J genes are TRBV7-9 and TRBJ1-2, with 8 positions matching TRBD1. J gave up 2 bases and V 6 bases, and 8 bases lay outside the gene matches. Germline values: CDR1 SEHNR, CDR2 FQNEAQ (reference sequence). This CDR3 is 15 amino acids long. DNA of the CDR3: TGTGCCAGCAGTCTCCCAGGGGGCGGAAACTATGGCTACACCTTC. This gives the protein CASSLPGGGNYGYTF.

This rearrangement joins TRBV7-3 to TRBJ1-1; D not resolved. The CDR3 totals 15 residues. CDR1 is SGHTA, CDR2 FQGTGA, per germline. V was cut by 5 bases and J by 1 base, with 14 bases left in between. CDR3 nucleotide sequence: TGTGCCAGCAGCCCACGCCCGCAGGAGAACACTGAAGCTTTCTTT. It specifies CASSPRPQENTEAFF.